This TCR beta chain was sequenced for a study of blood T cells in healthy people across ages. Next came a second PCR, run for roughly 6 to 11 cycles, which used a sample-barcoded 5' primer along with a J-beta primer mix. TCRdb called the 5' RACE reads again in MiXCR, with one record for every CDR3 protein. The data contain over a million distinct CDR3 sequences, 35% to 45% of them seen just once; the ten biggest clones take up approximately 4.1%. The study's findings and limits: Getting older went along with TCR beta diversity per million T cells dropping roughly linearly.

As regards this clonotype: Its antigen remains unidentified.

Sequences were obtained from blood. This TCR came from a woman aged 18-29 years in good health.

CDR3 residues: CSANGGQSEQYF. The DNA of the CDR3 is TGCAGTGCTAACGGAGGACAGTCTGAGCAGTACTTC. The J gene is TRBJ2-7, the V gene TRBV20-1, with D perhaps TRBD1 (6 bases). Germline V CDR1 and CDR2: DFQATT, SNEGSKA (reference sequence). V was clipped by 4 bases and J by 7 bases, with 14 bases between them. The length of the CDR3 is 12 residues.